These 12 T cell receptor beta chains share one sample of origin, sequenced in a study of T cell changes during pregnancy in multiple sclerosis. The table came from immunoSEQ multiplex PCR; TCRdb's copy has only in-frame clones and leaves some out. The sample holds around 80,000 clones, 92% seen once. The sequenced sample was peripheral blood, obtained before pregnancy. These receptors originate from a female donor with multiple sclerosis, enrolled in a pregnancy study.

This rearrangement joins TRBV27 to TRBJ2-1; unclear D gene. CDR3 length: 14 amino acids. Germline CDR1 MNHEY, CDR2 SMNVEV (reference sequence). V lost 6 bases to trimming and J lost 0 bases, with 9 bases between them. The CDR3 region is CASSSRGSYNEQFF. In DNA form, the CDR3 reads TGTGCCAGCAGCTCTCGCGGCTCCTACAATGAGCAGTTCTTC.

The chain joins TRBV7-8 to TRBJ2-1; 10 bases are shared with TRBD2. CDR1 and CDR2 from the germline V gene are SGHVS and FQNEAQ. V dropped 4 bases and J dropped 7; count of bases not matched to a gene: 10. CDR3 length equals 16 residues. As DNA, the CDR3 is TGTGCCAGCAGCTATTACACCGGGACTAGCGCTAATGAGCAGTTCTTC. Protein: CASSYYTGTSANEQFF.

This chain joins TRBV6-5 and TRBJ1-1, with D perhaps TRBD1 (6 bases). V shed 5 bases and J shed 4 bases, with 14 bases lying between them. Germline V lookup: CDR1 MNHEY, CDR2 SVGAGI. CDR3 length: 14 amino acids. In DNA form, the CDR3 reads TGTGCCAGCAGTCAGGGGACCCGGGGCACTGAAGCTTTCTTT. Its protein product is CASSQGTRGTEAFF.

CDR3 DNA sequence: TGCGCCAGCAGCCAAGATCCCCCTGGACTAGCGGGATACAATGAGCAGTTCTTC. Amino acid sequence: CASSQDPPGLAGYNEQFF. The V and J genes are TRBV4-1 and TRBJ2-1; TRBD2 matches at 12 bases. Unmatched junction bases numbered 7, after V lost 0 bases and J lost 4 bases. CDR1 is MGHRA, CDR2 YSYEKL, per germline. The CDR3 sequence is 18 residues long.

J is TRBJ2-3 and V is TRBV15; D remains ambiguous. CDR1 is LNHNV, CDR2 YYDKDF, per germline (reference sequence). V lost 0 bases and J lost 10, with 11 bases in between. There are 13 residues in the CDR3. The CDR3 bases are TGTGCCACCAGCAGAGATCTTCAGGTGGCGCAGTATTTT. Its translation: CATSRDLQVAQYF.

The chain employs TRBV19 and TRBJ2-1, with 11 bases fitting TRBD1. The germline gives CDR1 LNHDA, CDR2 SQIVND (reference sequence). The CDR3 consists of 17 residues. After removal of 0 bases from V and 5 bases from J, the junction contained 6 bases not matched to a gene. In DNA, the CDR3 is TGTGCCAGTAGTATAGACACCGGGACAGGGGGTAACAATGAGCAGTTCTTC. It encodes CASSIDTGTGGNNEQFF.

This chain uses TRBV6-6 with TRBJ2-5, with 10 bases matching TRBD1. The germline gives CDR1 MNHNY, CDR2 SVGAGI (reference sequence). V shed 8 bases, J shed 5 bases, and the junction held 11 bases outside the gene matches. The CDR3 has 15 residues. The CDR3 region has the DNA TGTGCCAGCGGATTGACTCGGGACAGGGGTGAGACCCAGTACTTC. This gives the protein CASGLTRDRGETQYF.

V gene TRBV4-3 combines with J gene TRBJ2-1, with D tentatively TRBD1 (5 bases). The ends were cut back, 0 bases at V and 12 bases at J, with 12 bases in the middle. CDR3 length: 13 residues. In germline, CDR1 is LGHNA, CDR2 YSLEER. The CDR3 sequence: CASSQDSGLPQFF. DNA for the CDR3: TGCGCCAGCAGCCAAGATTCAGGGTTGCCGCAGTTCTTC.

The V call is TRBV7-9, the J call TRBJ1-5, with unresolved D. Trimming left V 5 bases short and J 4 bases short, with 9 bases between. This CDR3 has 13 amino acids. The germline gives CDR1 SEHNR, CDR2 FQNEAQ (reference sequence). CDR3 in amino acids: CASSDGVNQPQHF. The CDR3 DNA reads TGTGCCAGCAGCGACGGGGTGAATCAGCCCCAGCATTTT. Based on the CDR3 plus reference TRBV7-9 and TRBJ1-5, the full variable domain is DTGVSQNPRHKITKRGQNVTFRCDPISEHNRLYWYRQTLGQGPEFLTYFQNEAQLEKSRLLSDRFSAERPKGSFSTLEIQRTEQGDSAMYLCASSDGVNQPQHFGDGTRLSIL.

The chain links TRBV5-5 to TRBJ2-1, with 7 positions matching TRBD2. Germline CDR1 SGHKS, CDR2 YYEKEE (reference sequence). This CDR3 has 14 residues. J gave up 1 base and V 6 bases, and 4 bases lay outside the gene matches. In nucleotides, the CDR3 is TGTGCCAGCACCCTGGGGGGGTCCTACAATGAGCAGTTCTTC. Translating it yields CASTLGGSYNEQFF.

The J gene is TRBJ1-6, the V gene TRBV5-6; D is uncertain. V lost 2 bases and J 5 bases, leaving 8 bases between the germline ends. Germline V CDR1 and CDR2: SGHDT, YYEEEE. The CDR3 has 14 amino acids. As DNA, the CDR3 is TGTGCCAGCAGCTTTTCTCCGGATAATTCACCCCTCCACTTT. Its protein product is CASSFSPDNSPLHF.

This chain joins TRBV7-6 and TRBJ2-7; 9 nucleotides line up with TRBD1. The CDR3 has 15 amino acids. Germline V lookup: CDR1 SGHVS, CDR2 FNYEAQ. V lost 2 bases, J lost 6 bases, and 8 bases stayed unmatched. This CDR3 is CASSLWQQGAGEQYF. Here the CDR3 DNA reads TGTGCCAGCAGCTTATGGCAACAGGGGGCAGGCGAGCAGTACTTC.